What follows are 12 T cell receptor beta chains derived from one specimen sequenced in a study of cytomegalovirus exposure and HLA in healthy donors. The PCR employed 60 Vbeta primers together with 13 Jbeta primers. The table came from immunoSEQ multiplex PCR; TCRdb's copy has only in-frame clones and leaves some out. This table has 110,000 to 150,000 clones, around three quarters appearing once. Sequences were obtained from PBMCs. The receptor set was obtained from a woman in her 40s in good health and CMV-seronegative.

This clone was seen only a few times. This chain joins TRBV11-1 and TRBJ1-2, with D uncertain. Trimming pared 5 bases from V and 6 bases from J, leaving 13 bases between. The length of the CDR3 is 13 residues. Germline V CDR1 and CDR2: SGHAT, FQDESV (reference sequence). In DNA form, the CDR3 reads TGTGCCAGCAGCATCCCCTCGGGGAATGGCTACACCTTC. Translated, it gives CASSIPSGNGYTF. The whole variable domain, filled in from reference TRBV11-1 and TRBJ1-2, reads EAEVAQSPRYKITEKSQAVAFWCDPISGHATLYWYRQILGQGPELLVQFQDESVVDDSQLPKDRFSAERLKGVDSTLKIQPAELGDSAMYLCASSIPSGNGYTFGSGTRLTVV.

This clone was recorded only once. The gene calls are TRBV5-4 and TRBJ2-5, with 10 bases fitting TRBD1. Unmatched junction bases numbered 9, after V lost 3 bases and J lost 4 bases. The V gene's germline CDR1 is SGHNT and CDR2 YYREEE (reference sequence). This CDR3 has 16 residues. CDR3 nucleotide sequence: TGTGCCAGCAGCTCCCGTCGGACAGGGGGTATAGAGACCCAGTACTTC. This encodes CASSSRRTGGIETQYF.

The chain couples TRBV5-8 to TRBJ1-4; the D is unclear. Germline V CDR1 and CDR2: SGHTS, YDEGEE. The V and J ends lost 0 bases and 7 bases respectively, with 10 bases between them. The CDR3 loop spans 14 amino acids. The chain's CDR3 is CASSLEARIEKLFF. Here the CDR3 DNA reads TGTGCCAGCAGCTTGGAGGCTAGAATTGAAAAACTGTTTTTT.

This chain connects TRBV10-1 to TRBJ1-4, with D maybe TRBD1 (6 bases). Germline V gene sequence: CDR1 WNHNN, CDR2 SYGVQD (reference sequence). The CDR3 runs to 15 residues. V was cut by 2 bases and J by 5 bases, with 12 bases left in between. CDR3 DNA: TGCGCCAGCAGTGAGGGACAGAGCCCGAATGAAAAACTGTTTTTT. Protein product: CASSEGQSPNEKLFF.

The chain has TRBV13 and TRBJ2-1; TRBD1 is a possible D gene (5 bases). V lost 3 bases and J 5 bases, leaving 11 bases between the germline ends. Per the germline V gene, CDR1 is PRHDT and CDR2 is FYEKMQ (reference sequence). The CDR3 loop spans 14 amino acids. CDR3 sequence: CASSLTTGNNEQFF. The CDR3 DNA sequence: TGTGCCAGCAGCTTGACCACAGGTAACAATGAGCAGTTCTTC.

The J gene is TRBJ2-7, the V gene TRBV4-1; D is possibly TRBD1 (6 bases). The CDR3 covers 14 residues. Trimming stripped 5 bases from V and 4 bases from J, with 15 bases between. Germline assignment: CDR1 MGHRA and CDR2 YSYEKL. CDR3 amino acids: CASSYRVRGYEQYF. The CDR3 DNA reads TGCGCCAGCAGCTACAGGGTTAGAGGGTACGAGCAGTACTTC.

The chain recombines TRBV5-4 with TRBJ2-1, with a tentative D call TRBD2 (5 bases). CDR3 size: 16 residues. The germline V and J ends were trimmed by 4 bases and 7 bases, with 21 bases remaining between them. From germline, CDR1 is SGHNT and CDR2 YYREEE (reference sequence). The CDR3 region is CASSHSRGARGNEQFF. The CDR3 region has the DNA TGTGCCAGCAGCCATAGCCGGGGAGCTCGGGGAAATGAGCAGTTCTTC.

The chain recombines TRBV5-4 with TRBJ2-3, with 10 positions matching TRBD2. The CDR3 spans 14 residues. CDR1 and CDR2 from the germline V gene are SGHNT and YYREEE (reference sequence). Unmatched junction bases numbered 6, after V lost 10 bases and J lost 1 base. This CDR3 is CAYRSGGGTDTQYF. DNA for the CDR3: TGTGCCTATCGGAGCGGGGGGGGCACAGATACGCAGTATTTT.

The gene calls are TRBV6-5 and TRBJ2-5; 8 bases match TRBD2. Trimming cost V 2 bases and J 4 bases; bases outside gene matches: 6. The CDR3 covers 15 residues. Per germline, CDR1 MNHEY and CDR2 SVGAGI. CDR3 DNA: TGTGCCAGCAGTTACGTCCTAGCGGGTCGAGAGACCCAGTACTTC. This encodes CASSYVLAGRETQYF.

The genes are TRBV5-4 and TRBJ2-5; D is uncertain. The CDR3 is made up of 14 amino acids. Trimming pared 0 bases from V and 2 bases from J, leaving 8 bases between. Per germline, CDR1 SGHNT and CDR2 YYREEE (reference sequence). The CDR3, as DNA: TGTGCCAGCAGCTTGGGGATAGCACAAGAGACCCAGTACTTC. Its protein is CASSLGIAQETQYF. The variable domain in full, completed from reference TRBV5-4 and TRBJ2-5, reads ETGVTQSPTHLIKTRGQQVTLRCSSQSGHNTVSWYQQALGQGPQFIFQYYREEENGRGNFPPRFSGLQFPNYSSELNVNALELDDSALYLCASSLGIAQETQYFGPGTRLLVL.

This clone appeared a single time. Germline is not matched at one junction end, which may reflect a read error. This chain uses TRBV7-9 with TRBJ2-7; the match to TRBD1 covers 7 bases. From germline, CDR1 is SEHNR and CDR2 FQNEAQ (reference sequence). CDR3 length: 12 amino acids. The CDR3 loop is CSSSRDSYEQYF. In DNA, the CDR3 is TGTTCCAGCAGCAGGGACAGCTACGAGCAGTACTTC.

This rearrangement joins TRBV5-6 to TRBJ1-2; 8 bases fit TRBD1. Trimming cost V 3 bases and J 9 bases; bases outside gene matches: 10. The CDR3 sequence is 14 residues long. The V gene's germline CDR1 is SGHDT and CDR2 YYEEEE. CDR3 nucleotide sequence: TGTGCCAGCAGCTCGACAGGGGAACCCGGTAGCTACACCTTC. It codes for CASSSTGEPGSYTF. Full variable domain (remainder filled in from reference TRBV5-6 and TRBJ1-2): DAGVTQSPTHLIKTRGQQVTLRCSPKSGHDTVSWYQQALGQGPQFIFQYYEEEERQRGNFPDRFSGHQFPNYSSELNVNALLLGDSALYLCASSSTGEPGSYTFGSGTRLTVV.